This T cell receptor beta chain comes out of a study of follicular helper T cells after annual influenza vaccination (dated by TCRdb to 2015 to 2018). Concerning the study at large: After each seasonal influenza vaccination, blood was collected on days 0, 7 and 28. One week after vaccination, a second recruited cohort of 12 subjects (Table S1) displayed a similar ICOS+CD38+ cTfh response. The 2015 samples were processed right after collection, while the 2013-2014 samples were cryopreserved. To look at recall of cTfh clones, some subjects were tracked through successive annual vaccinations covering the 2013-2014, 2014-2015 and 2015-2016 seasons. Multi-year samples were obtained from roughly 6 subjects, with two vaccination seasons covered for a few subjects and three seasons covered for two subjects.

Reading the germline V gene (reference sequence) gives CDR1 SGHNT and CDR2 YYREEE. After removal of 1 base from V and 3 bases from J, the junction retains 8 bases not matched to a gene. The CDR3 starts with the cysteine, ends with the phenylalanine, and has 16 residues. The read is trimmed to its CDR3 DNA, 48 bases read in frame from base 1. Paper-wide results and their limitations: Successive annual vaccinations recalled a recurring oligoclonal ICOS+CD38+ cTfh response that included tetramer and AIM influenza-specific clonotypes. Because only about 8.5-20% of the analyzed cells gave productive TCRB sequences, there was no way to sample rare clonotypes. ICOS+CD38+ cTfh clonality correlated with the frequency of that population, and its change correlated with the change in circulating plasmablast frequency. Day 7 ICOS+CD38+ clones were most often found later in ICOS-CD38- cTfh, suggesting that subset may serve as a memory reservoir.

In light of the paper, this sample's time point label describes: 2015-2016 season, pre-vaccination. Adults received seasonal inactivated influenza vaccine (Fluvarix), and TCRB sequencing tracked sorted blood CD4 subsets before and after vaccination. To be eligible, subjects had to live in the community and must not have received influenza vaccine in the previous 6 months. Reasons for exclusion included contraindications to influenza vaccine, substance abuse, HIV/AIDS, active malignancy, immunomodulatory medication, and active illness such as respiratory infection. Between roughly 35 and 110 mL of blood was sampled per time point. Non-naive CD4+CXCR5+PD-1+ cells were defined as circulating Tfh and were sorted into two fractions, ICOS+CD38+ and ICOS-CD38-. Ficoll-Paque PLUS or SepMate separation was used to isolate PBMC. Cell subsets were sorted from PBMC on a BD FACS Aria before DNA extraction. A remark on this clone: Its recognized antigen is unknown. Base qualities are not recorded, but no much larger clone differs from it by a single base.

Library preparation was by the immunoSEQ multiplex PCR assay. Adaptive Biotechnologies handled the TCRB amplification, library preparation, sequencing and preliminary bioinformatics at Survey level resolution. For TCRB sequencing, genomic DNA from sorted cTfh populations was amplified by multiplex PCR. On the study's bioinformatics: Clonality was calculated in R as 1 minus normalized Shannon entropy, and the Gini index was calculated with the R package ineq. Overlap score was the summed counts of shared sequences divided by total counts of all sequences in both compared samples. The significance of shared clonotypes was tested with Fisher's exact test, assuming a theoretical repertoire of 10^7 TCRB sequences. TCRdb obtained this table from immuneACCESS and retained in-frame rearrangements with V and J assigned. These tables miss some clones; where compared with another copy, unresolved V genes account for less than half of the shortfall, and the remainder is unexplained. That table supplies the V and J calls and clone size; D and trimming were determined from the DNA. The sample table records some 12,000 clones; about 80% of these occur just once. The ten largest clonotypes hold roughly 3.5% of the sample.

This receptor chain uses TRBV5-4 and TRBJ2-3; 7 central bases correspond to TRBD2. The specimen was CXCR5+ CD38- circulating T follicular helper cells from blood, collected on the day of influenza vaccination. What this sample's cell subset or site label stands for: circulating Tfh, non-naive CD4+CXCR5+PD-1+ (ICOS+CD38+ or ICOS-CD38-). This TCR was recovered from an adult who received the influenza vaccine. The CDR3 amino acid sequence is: CASSLRSLAATDTQYF. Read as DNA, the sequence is TGTGCCAGCAGCTTGAGATCGCTAGCGGCGACAGATACGCAGTATTTT. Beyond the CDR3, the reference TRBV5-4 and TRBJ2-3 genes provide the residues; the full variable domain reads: ETGVTQSPTHLIKTRGQQVTLRCSSQSGHNTVSWYQQALGQGPQFIFQYYREEENGRGNFPPRFSGLQFPNYSSELNVNALELDDSALYLCASSLRSLAATDTQYFGPGTRLTVL.